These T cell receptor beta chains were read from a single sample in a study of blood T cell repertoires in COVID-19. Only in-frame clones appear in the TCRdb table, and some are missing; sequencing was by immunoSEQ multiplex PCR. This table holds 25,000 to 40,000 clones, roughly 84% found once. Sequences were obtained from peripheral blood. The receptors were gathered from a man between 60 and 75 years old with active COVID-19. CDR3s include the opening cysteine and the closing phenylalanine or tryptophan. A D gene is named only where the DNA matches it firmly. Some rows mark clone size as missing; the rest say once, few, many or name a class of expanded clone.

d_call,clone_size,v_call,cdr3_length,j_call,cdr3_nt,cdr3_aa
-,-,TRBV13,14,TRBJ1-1,TGTGCCAGCACCCCAAGGGGGTTTGACACTGAAGCTTTCTTT,CASTPRGFDTEAFF
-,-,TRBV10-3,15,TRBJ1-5,TGTGCCATCAGTGTCTCGGAGAATAGCAATCAGCCCCAGCATTTT,CAISVSENSNQPQHF
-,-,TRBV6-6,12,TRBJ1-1,TGTGCCAGCAGCCGGGAGTACACTGAAGCTTTCTTT,CASSREYTEAFF
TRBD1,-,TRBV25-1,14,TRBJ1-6,TGTGCCAGCAGGGAACAGGGGGCAGGTTCACCCCTCCACTTT,CASREQGAGSPLHF
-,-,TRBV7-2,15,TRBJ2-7,TGTGCCAGCAGTGAGAGACCGGGACTCGTCTACGAGCAGTACTTC,CASSERPGLVYEQYF
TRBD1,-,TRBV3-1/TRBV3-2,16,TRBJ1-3,TGTGCCAGCAGCCCACCCTCCGGGACAGGGGTTGACACCATATATTTT,CASSPPSGTGVDTIYF
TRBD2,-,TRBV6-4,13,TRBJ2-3,TGTGCCAGCATGAGTAGCGGGGGAGATACGCAGTATTTT,CASMSSGGDTQYF
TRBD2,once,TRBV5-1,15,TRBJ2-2,TGCGCCAGCAGCTTTAGCGGGATGAACACCGGGGAGCTGTTTTTT,CASSFSGMNTGELFF
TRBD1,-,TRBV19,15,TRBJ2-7,TGTGCCAGTAGTACCCTAGGCGGACAGGGGGTCGAGCAGTACTTC,CASSTLGGQGVEQYF
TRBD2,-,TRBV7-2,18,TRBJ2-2,TGTGCCAGCAGCCGCCGACTAGCGGGGGCCACCAACACCGGGGAGCTGTTTTTT,CASSRRLAGATNTGELFF
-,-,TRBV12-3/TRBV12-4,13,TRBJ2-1,TGTGCCAGCAGTTTAGCCGGACTACTTGAGCAGTTCTTC,CASSLAGLLEQFF
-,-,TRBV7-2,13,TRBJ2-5,TGTGCCAGCATCGGCGGGGGCGCCGGGACCCAGTACTTC,CASIGGGAGTQYF
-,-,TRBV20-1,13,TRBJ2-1,TGCAGTGCTAGTCCTCAAGCTTTGCATGAGCAGTTCTTC,CSASPQALHEQFF
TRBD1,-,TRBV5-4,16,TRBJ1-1,TGTGCCAGCAGCTTGGGTTGGACAGGGAGTCGGGCTGAAGCTTTCTTT,CASSLGWTGSRAEAFF
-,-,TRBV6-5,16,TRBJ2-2,TGTGCCAGCAGTTACTCGATGGGACAGAACACCGGGGAGCTGTTTTTT,CASSYSMGQNTGELFF
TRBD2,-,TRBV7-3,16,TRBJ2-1,TGTGCCAGCAGCTTTCGTGGGAGCGGGAGTATTAATGAGCAGTTCTTC,CASSFRGSGSINEQFF
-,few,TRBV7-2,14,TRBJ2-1,TGTGCCAGCAGCTTAGGGATACAGGGAGGGCGGCAGTTCTTC,CASSLGIQGGRQFF
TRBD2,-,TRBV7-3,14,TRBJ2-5,TGTGCCAGCAGCCGACTAGCGGGAAAAGAGACCCAGTACTTC,CASSRLAGKETQYF
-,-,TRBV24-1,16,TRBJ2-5,TGTGCCACCAGCCGGTCTGCTCAGGGGAGATCGGAGACCCAGTACTTC,CATSRSAQGRSETQYF
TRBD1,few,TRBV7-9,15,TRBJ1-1,TGTGCCAGCAGCTTGGGGGACAGGGGGCGTACTGAAGCTTTCTTT,CASSLGDRGRTEAFF
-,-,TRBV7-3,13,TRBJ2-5,TGTGCCAGCAGCTTAGGCCCCCAAGAGACCCAGTACTTC,CASSLGPQETQYF
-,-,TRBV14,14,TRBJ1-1,TGTGCCAGCAGCCGGCGGGGGGTGAGAACTGAAGCTTTCTTT,CASSRRGVRTEAFF
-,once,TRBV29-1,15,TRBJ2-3,TGCAGCGTTGAAGGCAGCAGGGCCCAGGCAGATACGCAGTATTTT,CSVEGSRAQADTQYF
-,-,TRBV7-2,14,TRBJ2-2,TGTGCCAGCAGCTTAGCGCGCCATACCGGGGAGCTGTTTTTT,CASSLARHTGELFF
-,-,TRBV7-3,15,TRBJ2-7,TGTGCCAGCAGCTTGGCCCACACAGGGCCCTACGAGCAGTACTTC,CASSLAHTGPYEQYF
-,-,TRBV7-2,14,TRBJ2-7,TGTGCCAGCAGCTTAGGGGACATCTCCTACGAGCAGTACTTC,CASSLGDISYEQYF
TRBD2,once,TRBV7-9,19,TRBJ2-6,TGTGCCAGCAGCCCATACCCCCGGCTAGCGGGGGTTGGGGCCAACGTCCTGACTTTC,CASSPYPRLAGVGANVLTF
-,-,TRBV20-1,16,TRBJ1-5,TGCAGTGCTAGTCCCCGGGGTCAATATAGCAATCAGCCCCAGCATTTT,CSASPRGQYSNQPQHF
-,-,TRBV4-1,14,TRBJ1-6,TGCGCCAGCAGCCCTCGACAAGATAATTCACCCCTCCACTTT,CASSPRQDNSPLHF
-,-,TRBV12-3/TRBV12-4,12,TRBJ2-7,TGTGCCAGCAGCCGGGGAGGCTACGAGCAGTACTTC,CASSRGGYEQYF
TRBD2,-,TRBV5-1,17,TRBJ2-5,TGCGCCAGCACGAGACGTCTAGCGGGGGGACTCCAAGAGACCCAGTACTTC,CASTRRLAGGLQETQYF
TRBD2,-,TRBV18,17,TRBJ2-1,TGTGCCAGCTCACCCATAGCGGGAGGGGAGTCCTACAATGAGCAGTTCTTC,CASSPIAGGESYNEQFF
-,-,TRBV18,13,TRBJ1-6,TGTGCCAGCTCACCGGACAGTAATTCACCCCTCCACTTT,CASSPDSNSPLHF